Described below is a single TCR beta chain sequence and its context. Its antigen is still unknown. The sample is drawn from a study of T cells in Graves' hyperthyroidism and ophthalmopathy. Study in general: Sampling of peripheral blood happened at initial diagnosis, prior to any treatment. Study-wide results and caveats: Ophthalmopathy was separated from stable hyperthyroidism by a 13 V-J model.

RNA transcripts gave rise to amplified TCR beta CDR3 regions. TCR CDR3 regions were first amplified by RT-PCR with HTBI primers. Using its own MiXCR run on the multiplex PCR reads, TCRdb lists one record per CDR3 protein. This sample yields about half a million distinct CDR3 sequences, of which about 20% are seen a single time; roughly 49% belongs to the top ten. V lost 0 bases to trimming and J lost 5 bases, with 16 bases between them. The V gene's germline CDR1 is MNHEY and CDR2 SVGAGI. This CDR3 comprises 16 residues. Fresh peripheral blood, 10 ml, was the source of the PBMCs. Sequencing used blood. The receptor comes from a woman in her 70s with Graves' ophthalmopathy. The gene calls are TRBV6-5 and TRBJ2-5; D possibly corresponds to TRBD1 (5 bases). The DNA for the CDR3 is TGTGCCAGCAGTTACTCCTCCCCAGGGCTAGGGGAGACCCAGTACTTC. The encoded protein is CASSYSSPGLGETQYF.